This T cell receptor beta chain originates from a study of blood T cell repertoires in COVID-19. Per the germline V gene, CDR1 is SGHAT and CDR2 is FQNNGV. The CDR3 runs 17 residues. Trimming removed 4 bases from V and 4 bases from J, with 23 bases in between. Method: immunoSEQ multiplex PCR; TCRdb's copy keeps in-frame clones and lacks some. The sample lists 150,000 to 200,000 clones, 85% to 90% occurring once. The V gene is TRBV11-2, the J gene TRBJ2-7; a weak D match, TRBD2 (6 bases). The sequenced sample consisted of peripheral blood. The clonotype was recovered from a human donor in a cohort sampled during active COVID-19. Here the CDR3 DNA reads TGTGCCAGCAGCTCCCATCGGGGGTTCGGGGGACCTTACGAGCAGTACTTC. It codes for CASSSHRGFGGPYEQYF.